A selection of T cell receptor beta chains follows, all from one sample in a study of cytomegalovirus exposure and HLA in healthy donors. TCRdb's table, derived via immunoSEQ multiplex PCR, lists solely in-frame clones and lacks some. The sample includes 170,000 or so clones, approximately 88% seen only once; the top ten take 0.38%. The sample taken for sequencing was PBMCs. Source of these receptors: a boy younger than 10 in good health and CMV-seronegative. CDR3s include the opening cysteine and the closing phenylalanine or tryptophan. D genes are given only for firm matches. The size entry is marked missing in some rows and otherwise reads once, few, many or a size class.

size: -; D: TRBD1; V: TRBV29-1; J: TRBJ2-3; CDR3: CSSKQGSTDTQYF; DNA: TGCAGCAGCAAACAGGGGAGTACAGATACGCAGTATTTT
size: -; D: TRBD2; V: TRBV6-1; J: TRBJ2-3; CDR3: CASSEKLAGVRDTQYF; DNA: TGTGCCAGCAGTGAAAAGCTAGCGGGAGTTAGAGATACGCAGTATTTT
size: once; D: -; V: TRBV19; J: TRBJ1-2; CDR3: CASSVGGSGLNYGYTF; DNA: TGTGCCAGTAGTGTCGGGGGGTCCGGGCTCAACTATGGCTACACCTTC
size: once; D: -; V: TRBV2; J: TRBJ2-7; CDR3: CASSEYRSEQYF; DNA: TGTGCCAGCAGTGAGTACAGATCCGAGCAGTACTTC
size: -; D: TRBD2; V: TRBV7-2; J: TRBJ2-7; CDR3: CASSRARLAGGAYHEQYF; DNA: TGTGCCAGCAGCCGAGCTCGACTAGCGGGGGGGGCCTATCACGAGCAGTACTTC
size: -; D: -; V: TRBV6-5; J: TRBJ2-7; CDR3: CASSYSGGNYEQYF; DNA: TGTGCCAGCAGTTACTCCGGGGGAAACTACGAGCAGTACTTC
size: -; D: -; V: TRBV10-2; J: TRBJ2-7; CDR3: CASSGYNYEQYF; DNA: TGCGCCAGCAGTGGCTACAACTACGAGCAGTACTTC
size: -; D: TRBD2; V: TRBV28; J: TRBJ2-1; CDR3: CASSPSVSGAFYNEQFF; DNA: TGTGCCAGCAGCCCTTCAGTTAGCGGGGCTTTCTACAATGAGCAGTTCTTC
size: -; D: -; V: TRBV5-8; J: TRBJ2-4; CDR3: CASSLAISGLAKNIQYF; DNA: TGTGCCAGCAGCTTGGCGATTAGCGGCCTAGCCAAAAACATTCAGTACTTC
size: -; D: TRBD1; V: TRBV10-3; J: TRBJ1-2; CDR3: CAISESTGVLIYGYTF; DNA: TGTGCCATCAGTGAGTCGACAGGGGTATTGATTTATGGCTACACCTTC
size: -; D: TRBD2; V: TRBV5-1; J: TRBJ2-2; CDR3: CASSSSTSRGTGELFF; DNA: TGCGCCAGCAGCTCCTCGACTAGCCGGGGTACCGGGGAGCTGTTTTTT
size: -; D: TRBD2; V: TRBV6-1; J: TRBJ2-1; CDR3: CASSGGAGTSGNNEQFF; DNA: TGTGCCAGCAGTGGGGGGGCCGGGACTAGCGGAAACAATGAGCAGTTCTTC
size: -; D: -; V: TRBV6-5; J: TRBJ1-6; CDR3: CASRRGLNSPLHF; DNA: TGTGCCAGCAGGAGAGGACTAAATTCACCCCTCCACTTT
size: -; D: TRBD2; V: TRBV30; J: TRBJ2-3; CDR3: CAWGTSGPDTQYF; DNA: TGTGCCTGGGGGACTAGCGGGCCAGATACGCAGTATTTT